This entry is about one T cell receptor beta chain. Data came from immunoSEQ multiplex PCR; TCRdb stores just in-frame clones and leaves some out. The sample carries tens of thousands of clones, about 88% recorded once. The data belong to a study of blood T cell repertoires in COVID-19. Whole-study context: From the United States, Italy and Spain came samples of acute and convalescent COVID-19.

This CDR3 comprises 14 residues. J was trimmed by 8 bases and V by 8 bases; bases with no gene match: 13. Per germline, CDR1 MNHEY and CDR2 SVGAGI. The material sequenced was peripheral blood. The rearrangement joins TRBV6-5 to TRBJ1-2; 8 bases agree with TRBD1. This clonotype was sampled from a man aged 60 to 75 with acute or convalescent COVID-19. CDR3 in DNA: TGTGCCAGCGATCCCTCGCAGGGGGCGCGAGGCTACACCTTC. As protein: CASDPSQGARGYTF.